This entry lists 27 T cell receptor beta chains sequenced from one sample in a study of identical twins. TCRdb independently ran MiXCR on the 5' RACE reads; one entry per CDR3 protein. Here the sample spans roughly 720,000 distinct CDR3 sequences, roughly 18% being singletons. These data were also reused for a study on T cells expressing NK-cell markers.

The sequencing input was PBMCs. These receptors all stem from a woman aged 18-30 years in good health.

The chain combines TRBV9 with TRBJ1-2; D is unclear. This CDR3 contains 12 residues. The V gene's germline CDR1 is SGDLS and CDR2 YYNGEE. V lost 5 bases, J lost 3 bases, and 8 bases lay in between. The DNA of the CDR3 is TGTGCCAGCAGGGCCAACGACTATGGCTACACCTTC. Translating it yields CASRANDYGYTF.

This clonotype appeared many times. V usage is TRBV12-3 or TRBV12-4 and J usage is TRBJ2-2, with D unclear. CDR3 size: 12 residues. The germline V and J ends were trimmed by 2 bases and 9 bases, with 7 bases remaining between them. The CDR3 DNA follows: TGTGCCAGCAGTTTAAGCCGCAGGGAGCTGTTTTTT. Amino acid sequence: CASSLSRRELFF.

This clonotype was seen only a few times. The chain uses TRBV19 and TRBJ2-7, with a tentative D call TRBD1 (6 bases). V gave up 3 bases and J gave up 4 bases, with 13 bases separating them. The CDR3 contains 14 residues. Germline loops: CDR1 LNHDA, CDR2 SQIVND (reference sequence). CDR3 DNA sequence: TGTGCCAGTAGTATCATTTTTCAGGGGTACGAGCAGTACTTC. This gives the protein CASSIIFQGYEQYF.

This clonotype was observed at least ten times. The chain links TRBV6-2 or TRBV6-3 to TRBJ2-1; 7 bases are shared with TRBD2. The CDR3 is made up of 16 amino acids. Germline V CDR1 and CDR2: MNHEY, SVGEGT. J gave up 7 bases and V 0 bases, and 9 bases lay outside the gene matches. The DNA for the CDR3 is TGTGCCAGCAGTTACTCTGGCGGGAGAATAGTAAATGAGCAGTTCTTC. Protein: CASSYSGGRIVNEQFF.

CDR3 in amino acids: CASKDLYGYTF. CDR3 coding DNA: TGTGCCAGCAAAGACCTCTATGGCTACACCTTC. The chain uses TRBV6-1 and TRBJ1-2; D is undetermined. CDR1 is MNHNS and CDR2 is SASEGT in the germline V gene. With 7 bases removed from V and 4 bases from J, the gap between germline ends came to 7 bases. The CDR3 runs 11 residues.

This clonotype was observed at least ten times. The chain recombines TRBV27 with TRBJ2-1; a weak D match, TRBD2 (7 bases). There are 13 residues in the CDR3. Per germline, CDR1 MNHEY and CDR2 SMNVEV (reference sequence). V dropped 6 bases and J dropped 7 bases, with 13 bases sitting between them. CDR3 loop: CASRGGGRNEQFF. The CDR3 DNA reads TGTGCCAGCAGGGGCGGGGGCAGGAATGAGCAGTTCTTC.

This clonotype was found many times. This sequence joins TRBV6-5 and TRBJ2-7; no definite D call. Per germline, CDR1 MNHEY and CDR2 SVGAGI. The CDR3 consists of 13 residues. The germline V and J ends were trimmed by 0 bases and 6 bases, with 9 bases remaining between them. In DNA form, the CDR3 reads TGTGCCAGCAGTTACTCCCGGACGGGCGAGCAGTACTTC. Its translation is CASSYSRTGEQYF.

This clonotype was observed a handful of times. The V call is TRBV27, the J call TRBJ2-2, with no clear D. CDR3 length equals 13 residues. The ends were cut back, 6 bases at V and 5 bases at J, with 10 bases in the middle. Per germline, CDR1 MNHEY and CDR2 SMNVEV (reference sequence). CDR3 region: CASRGFGTGELFF. DNA for the CDR3: TGTGCCAGCAGGGGGTTTGGGACCGGGGAGCTGTTTTTT.

The chain links TRBV12-3 or TRBV12-4 to TRBJ2-7, with no clear D. V lost 3 bases and J 7 bases, leaving 7 bases between the germline ends. The CDR3 spans 11 residues. CDR3 protein: CASSFLREQYF. CDR3 nucleotides: TGTGCCAGCAGTTTTTTGAGGGAGCAGTACTTC.

In this sample, this clonotype turned up a few times. V gene TRBV3-1 combines with J gene TRBJ1-5, with D possibly being TRBD1 (6 bases). This CDR3 region has 14 residues. V was clipped by 6 bases and J by 2 bases, with 11 bases between them. The germline gives CDR1 LGHDT, CDR2 YNNKEL (reference sequence). The CDR3 nucleotides are TGTGCCAGCAGGAAGGGGGGTGGCAATCAGCCCCAGCATTTT. This codes for CASRKGGGNQPQHF. The full variable domain, its missing parts supplied by reference TRBV3-1 and TRBJ1-5, is DTAVSQTPKYLVTQMGNDKSIKCEQNLGHDTMYWYKQDSKKFLKIMFSYNNKELIINETVPNRFSPKSPDKAHLNLHINSLELGDSAVYFCASRKGGGNQPQHFGDGTRLSIL.

The chain employs TRBV5-1 and TRBJ2-1, with a possible D match to TRBD2 (6 bases). The CDR3 covers 16 residues. Germline V gene sequence: CDR1 SGHRS, CDR2 YFSETQ. V was trimmed by 3 bases and J by 4 bases, leaving 17 bases between them. The CDR3, as DNA: TGCGCCAGCAGCTCCGGCGCTACTAGCTCGTACAATGAGCAGTTCTTC. It specifies CASSSGATSSYNEQFF.

The chain recombines TRBV20-1 with TRBJ2-5, with a tentative D call TRBD2 (7 bases). V lost 3 bases to trimming and J lost 4 bases, with 18 bases between them. The CDR3 sequence is 15 residues long. Germline V CDR1 and CDR2: DFQATT, SNEGSKA (reference sequence). The CDR3 reads CSASNGGGRLETQYF. The CDR3 DNA is TGCAGTGCTAGTAATGGGGGGGGCCGACTAGAGACCCAGTACTTC.

This clonotype was recorded a few times. The chain combines TRBV19 with TRBJ1-1; 10 bases are shared with TRBD1. The CDR3 is made up of 18 amino acids. The germline V gene encodes CDR1 LNHDA and CDR2 SQIVND (reference sequence). The J segment lost 0 bases and the V segment lost 9 bases, leaving 16 bases of the junction unmatched. CDR3 in amino acids: CASPPGDRGRTMNTEAFF. The CDR3 DNA reads as TGTGCCAGCCCCCCGGGTGACAGGGGGCGAACTATGAACACTGAAGCTTTCTTT. Full variable domain (rest looked up from reference TRBV19 and TRBJ1-1): DGGITQSPKYLFRKEGQNVTLSCEQNLNHDAMYWYRQDPGQGLRLIYYSQIVNDFQKGDIAEGYSVSREKKESFPLTVTSAQKNPTAFYLCASPPGDRGRTMNTEAFFGQGTRLTVV.

The J gene is TRBJ2-5, the V gene TRBV12-3 or TRBV12-4, with 8 nucleotides matching TRBD2. With V trimmed by 8 bases and J by 4 bases, 15 bases remained unmatched. The CDR3 spans 16 residues. The CDR3 is CASGSGENGFRETQYF. Here the CDR3 DNA reads TGTGCCAGCGGTAGCGGGGAAAACGGGTTTCGAGAGACCCAGTACTTC.

The V gene is TRBV2, the J gene TRBJ2-3, with 14 bases fitting TRBD2. V lost 7 bases, J lost 6 bases, and 9 bases stayed unmatched. CDR1 is SNHLY, CDR2 FYNNEI, per germline. The CDR3 runs to 16 residues. The CDR3 DNA reads as TGTGCCAGCACCTCGGGACTAGCGGGAGCTAAGGATACGCAGTATTTT. This translates into CASTSGLAGAKDTQYF.

This clonotype was detected only a few times. The chain carries TRBV12-3 or TRBV12-4 and TRBJ2-2; D uncertain. Deletions cut 6 bases from V and 6 bases from J, with 8 bases between. CDR3 length: 12 residues. This CDR3 reads CASRDGPGELFF. Here the CDR3 DNA reads TGTGCCAGCAGGGATGGACCCGGGGAGCTGTTTTTT.

Only a few counts were recorded for this clonotype. The chain couples TRBV20-1 to TRBJ2-7; either TRBD1 or TRBD2 may fit D (5 bases each). The length of the CDR3 is 14 residues. Germline-derived CDR1 and CDR2 are DFQATT and SNEGSKA (reference sequence). V was clipped by 3 bases and J by 3 bases, with 15 bases between them. The CDR3 sequence is CSASFGAELYEQYF. DNA for the CDR3: TGCAGTGCTAGCTTCGGGGCCGAGCTCTACGAGCAGTACTTC.

The rearrangement links TRBV7-8 to TRBJ2-1; 13 positions match TRBD2. This CDR3 has 19 residues. V dropped 0 bases and J dropped 7; count of bases not matched to a gene: 12. Germline-derived CDR1 and CDR2 are SGHVS and FQNEAQ. The CDR3 region is CASSLARLAGGSLGNEQFF. The CDR3 nucleotides are TGTGCCAGCAGCTTAGCCCGACTAGCGGGGGGCTCCTTGGGGAATGAGCAGTTCTTC.

The V and J genes are TRBV20-1 and TRBJ2-3; 10 bases map to TRBD2. This CDR3 spans 17 amino acids. Per germline, CDR1 DFQATT and CDR2 SNEGSKA (reference sequence). The V gene end was trimmed by 6 bases and the J gene end by 0 bases; junction bases not matched to a gene: 12. The CDR3 DNA follows: TGCAGTGCCGGCGATAGCGGGAGGAGGGCTAGCACAGATACGCAGTATTTT. This translates into CSAGDSGRRASTDTQYF.

This chain joins TRBV14 and TRBJ1-1; the D gene is possibly TRBD1 (5 bases). V was pared by 4 bases and J by 7 bases, with 13 bases between. This CDR3 region has 13 residues. Germline V lookup: CDR1 SGHDN, CDR2 FVKESK. As DNA, the CDR3 is TGTGCCAGCAGCCTCCCAGGGTACAATGAAGCTTTCTTT. It specifies CASSLPGYNEAFF.

This chain links TRBV7-9 with TRBJ2-5, with unresolved D. CDR3 size: 15 residues. Germline V gene lookup returns CDR1 SEHNR and CDR2 FQNEAQ (reference sequence). V dropped 4 bases and J dropped 5 bases, with 17 bases sitting between them. CDR3 in amino acids: CASSYGDTRGETQYF. CDR3 nucleotides: TGTGCCAGCAGCTACGGAGATACGCGCGGCGAGACCCAGTACTTC.

The rearrangement links TRBV5-1 to TRBJ2-1; D is perhaps TRBD2 (5 bases). The CDR3 contains 16 residues. The V end was cut by 4 bases, the J end by 0 bases, with 14 bases between. Germline CDR1 reads SGHRS; CDR2 reads YFSETQ. This chain's CDR3 is CASSPDSYSSYNEQFF. CDR3 DNA: TGCGCCAGCAGCCCGGACTCCTACAGCTCCTACAATGAGCAGTTCTTC.

This clonotype was observed once. The chain joins TRBV20-1 to TRBJ2-1; 10 positions match TRBD2. Germline CDR1 and CDR2: DFQATT and SNEGSKA (reference sequence). The CDR3 runs 13 residues. Trimming took 7 bases from V and 7 from J; bases not matched to a gene: 7. In DNA, the CDR3 is TGCAGTGTCCAGCGGGGGGGAATGAATGAGCAGTTCTTC. Residues: CSVQRGGMNEQFF.

In this sample, this clonotype turned up a few times. The V call is TRBV5-6, the J call TRBJ1-2; D uncertain. The V gene lost 6 bases and the J gene lost 2 bases, with 11 bases spanning the gap. Germline values: CDR1 SGHDT, CDR2 YYEEEE. The CDR3 runs 13 residues. CDR3 DNA: TGTGCCAGCACCCCACGGGTGAACTATGGCTACACCTTC. Protein product: CASTPRVNYGYTF.

Only a few counts were recorded for this clonotype. The gene calls are TRBV12-3 or TRBV12-4 and TRBJ1-2, with D unclear. CDR3 size: 12 residues. Trimming took off 3 bases at V and 9 bases at J, with 11 bases between the two ends. The CDR3 DNA follows: TGTGCCAGCAGTTTCATGAGGGAGCGCTACACCTTC. The encoded protein is CASSFMRERYTF.

This chain links TRBV29-1 with TRBJ2-5; the D gene is possibly TRBD1 (5 bases). Per germline, CDR1 SQVTM and CDR2 ANQGSEA. Trimming shortened V by 4 bases and J by 5 bases, and 14 bases separated the two germline ends. The CDR3 has 13 amino acids. CDR3 loop: CSVAKGNLETQYF. The CDR3 coding sequence is TGCAGCGTTGCTAAGGGGAACCTCGAGACCCAGTACTTC.

This chain joins TRBV7-9 and TRBJ2-1; TRBD2 agrees at 9 bases. The V gene end was trimmed by 3 bases and the J gene end by 6 bases; junction bases not matched to a gene: 6. CDR1 is SEHNR, CDR2 FQNEAQ, per germline (reference sequence). There are 15 residues in the CDR3. For the CDR3, the DNA is TGTGCCAGCAGCTTCTGGGGCGGGAGGGGCAATGAGCAGTTCTTC. Its protein product is CASSFWGGRGNEQFF.